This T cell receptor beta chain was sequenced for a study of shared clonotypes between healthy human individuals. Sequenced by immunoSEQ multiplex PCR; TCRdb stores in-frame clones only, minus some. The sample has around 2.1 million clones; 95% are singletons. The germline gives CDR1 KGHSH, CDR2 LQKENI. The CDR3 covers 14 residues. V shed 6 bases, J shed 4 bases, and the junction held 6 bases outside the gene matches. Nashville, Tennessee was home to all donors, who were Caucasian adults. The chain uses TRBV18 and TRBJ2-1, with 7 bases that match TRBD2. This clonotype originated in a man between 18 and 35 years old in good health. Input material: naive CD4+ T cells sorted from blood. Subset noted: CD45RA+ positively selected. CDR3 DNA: TGTGCCAGCTCGCTAGCGGCAACATACAATGAGCAGTTCTTC. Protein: CASSLAATYNEQFF.